Listed below are T cell receptor beta chains from one sample, sequenced in a study of T cell clusters in autoimmune cytopenias. TCRdb reprocessed the multiplex PCR reads, with one entry per CDR3 protein and no DNA. The sample has nearly 9,000 distinct CDR3 sequences. Sequencing used peripheral blood. All receptors come from a human donor with an autoimmune cytopenia or autoimmune hepatitis (not recorded which). CDR3s include the opening cysteine and the closing phenylalanine or tryptophan. The order of the fields is V gene, clone size, J gene, CDR3 protein. Clone size is given for some rows only: seen once, a few or many times, or a class if the clone is expanded.

v_gene: TRBV24-1; abundance: NA; j_gene: TRBJ2-3; CDR3aa: CATSDRLGTTDTQYF
v_gene: TRBV19; abundance: NA; j_gene: TRBJ1-1; CDR3aa: CASSIVVSGTEAFF
v_gene: TRBV6-6; abundance: NA; j_gene: TRBJ1-1; CDR3aa: CAREIDRGKNTEAFF
v_gene: TRBV12-3/TRBV12-4; abundance: medium-sized; j_gene: TRBJ2-1; CDR3aa: CASSFMTEGEQFF
v_gene: TRBV6-5; abundance: medium-sized; j_gene: TRBJ2-7; CDR3aa: CASSWIGLAAYEQYF
v_gene: TRBV10-3; abundance: NA; j_gene: TRBJ2-7; CDR3aa: CAISESRGIYEQYF
v_gene: TRBV12-3/TRBV12-4; abundance: NA; j_gene: TRBJ2-7; CDR3aa: CASPRPGRPTCQYF
v_gene: TRBV19; abundance: medium-sized; j_gene: TRBJ1-1; CDR3aa: CASRIGVNTEAFF
v_gene: TRBV18; abundance: NA; j_gene: TRBJ2-5; CDR3aa: CASSPGLPPETQYF
v_gene: TRBV6-5; abundance: medium-sized; j_gene: TRBJ2-7; CDR3aa: CASSPAGGSSLAAYEQYF
v_gene: TRBV6-1; abundance: NA; j_gene: TRBJ1-1; CDR3aa: CASSVRQTNTEAFF
v_gene: TRBV27; abundance: NA; j_gene: TRBJ2-3; CDR3aa: CASSFQGAYTDTQYF
v_gene: TRBV5-6; abundance: NA; j_gene: TRBJ2-1; CDR3aa: CASSPWETSSYNEQFF
v_gene: TRBV19; abundance: medium-sized; j_gene: TRBJ1-3; CDR3aa: CASSPPGTAGNTIYF
v_gene: TRBV19; abundance: medium-sized; j_gene: TRBJ2-1; CDR3aa: CASSLSPSLHEQFF
v_gene: TRBV6-5; abundance: medium-sized; j_gene: TRBJ2-3; CDR3aa: CASSGLATDTQYF
v_gene: TRBV20-1; abundance: NA; j_gene: TRBJ2-7; CDR3aa: CSARGRTSGGYEQYF
v_gene: TRBV7-9; abundance: NA; j_gene: TRBJ2-6; CDR3aa: CASSAGARSGANVLTF
v_gene: TRBV28; abundance: NA; j_gene: TRBJ2-1; CDR3aa: CASSPLSGSGHEQFF
v_gene: TRBV6-6; abundance: NA; j_gene: TRBJ2-7; CDR3aa: CASRPWDRADYEQYF
v_gene: TRBV27; abundance: NA; j_gene: TRBJ1-2; CDR3aa: CASSLGHSGRGYTF
v_gene: TRBV29-1; abundance: medium-sized; j_gene: TRBJ2-3; CDR3aa: CSVEDQGAAGGFYTDTQYF
v_gene: TRBV19; abundance: medium-sized; j_gene: TRBJ2-3; CDR3aa: CASSPTGGTQYF
v_gene: TRBV28; abundance: NA; j_gene: TRBJ2-1; CDR3aa: CASSLGLLAYNEQFF
v_gene: TRBV19; abundance: NA; j_gene: TRBJ2-1; CDR3aa: CASSIGQGLAGAYNEQFF
v_gene: TRBV6-5; abundance: NA; j_gene: TRBJ2-7; CDR3aa: CASSAYGQNYEQYF
v_gene: TRBV27; abundance: medium-sized; j_gene: TRBJ1-4; CDR3aa: CASSFPGPNEKLFF
v_gene: TRBV5-1; abundance: NA; j_gene: TRBJ2-3; CDR3aa: CASRRGGSTDTQYF
v_gene: TRBV27; abundance: NA; j_gene: TRBJ2-7; CDR3aa: CASSSNFGPVPYEQYF
v_gene: TRBV7-6; abundance: medium-sized; j_gene: TRBJ2-5; CDR3aa: CASSLVLTAQETQYF
v_gene: TRBV13; abundance: NA; j_gene: TRBJ2-7; CDR3aa: CASSSQEDPYEQYF
v_gene: TRBV5-6; abundance: NA; j_gene: TRBJ2-2; CDR3aa: CASSQDELAGSGELFF
v_gene: TRBV30; abundance: medium-sized; j_gene: TRBJ1-6; CDR3aa: CAWSFQGARSPLHF
v_gene: TRBV5-4; abundance: NA; j_gene: TRBJ2-5; CDR3aa: CASSSIDRGPQETQYF
v_gene: TRBV18; abundance: medium-sized; j_gene: TRBJ2-1; CDR3aa: CASSPPSQGFRDEQFF
v_gene: TRBV30; abundance: NA; j_gene: TRBJ2-7; CDR3aa: CAWSRQGPSYEQYF
v_gene: TRBV6-5; abundance: NA; j_gene: TRBJ2-5; CDR3aa: CASSEPGGRGGWTQYF
v_gene: TRBV20-1; abundance: NA; j_gene: TRBJ2-5; CDR3aa: CSASYPGQKYF